The 4 T cell receptor gamma chains given below trace back to one sample, sequenced in a study of Vδ1+ human thymocytes. Sequences come from RNA converted to cDNA by reverse transcription. CDR3 amplicons came from multiplex PCR with pooled V-gene forward and constant-region reverse primers. TCRdb reanalysed the multiplex PCR reads with CATT. The sample contains 7,000 to 9,500 gamma-chain clones, 56% of which appear only once. Study outcomes and limitations: Highly polyclonal TRG and TRD repertoires with Gaussian CDR3 length distributions appeared in thymus.

No antigen has been assigned to these receptors. The sample taken for sequencing was Vdelta1+ gamma-delta thymocytes from the thymus. The subset: FACS-sorted CD3+ TCRalphabeta- TCRVdelta1+ TCRVdelta2- thymocytes. The receptor set was obtained from a girl under three years old who had congenital heart surgery.

Points on this clone: This may come from a read error, since a much larger clone is one base off. The chain carries TRGV2 and TRGJP2. TCRdb leaves out the J gene; it was filled in here by matching the DNA to germline. Germline V gene sequence: CDR1 EGSNGY, CDR2 YDSYNSKV. Trimming took 3 bases from V and 5 from J; bases not matched to a gene: 3. The CDR3 has 13 residues. CDR3 in DNA: TGTGCCACCTGGGACAGGAGTGATTGGATCAAGACGTTT. Protein: CATWDRSDWIKTF.

This clone appeared a single time. This same CDR3 is encoded by further DNA sequences in the sample. V is TRGV3 and J is TRGJP2. The J gene was missing in TCRdb and was found by matching the end of the DNA to germline. CDR1 VTNTFY and CDR2 YDVSTARD come from the germline V gene (reference sequence). V lost 0 bases to trimming and J lost 3 bases; unmatched junction nucleotides: 4. This CDR3 has 15 residues. The CDR3 nucleotides are TGTGCCACCTGGGACAGGCCTGGTAGTGATTGGATCAAGACGTTT. Residues: CATWDRPGSDWIKTF.

This clone was seen only a few times. The chain combines TRGV4 with TRGJ1 or TRGJ2. V trimming: 5 bases; J trimming: 3 bases; junction bases outside the gene matches: 4. The CDR3 loop spans 12 amino acids. Per germline, CDR1 EGSTGY and CDR2 YDSYTSSV. The CDR3 coding sequence is TGTGCCACCTGGGGATCTTATTATAAGAAACTCTTT. As protein: CATWGSYYKKLF.

This clone was recorded a few times. The chain couples TRGV5 to TRGJP2. Germline V gene lookup returns CDR1 VINAFY and CDR2 YDVSNSKD. This CDR3 comprises 14 residues. The J segment lost 1 base and the V segment lost 3 bases, leaving 2 bases of the junction unmatched. In nucleotides, the CDR3 is TGTGCCACCTGGGACCTTAGTAGTGATTGGATCAAGACGTTT. Translating it yields CATWDLSSDWIKTF.